This TCR beta chain was obtained from a study of OX40 agonist ivuxolimab in advanced cancers. Regarding the complete study: Ivuxolimab, which targeted the costimulatory receptor OX40 (CD134), was an agonistic, fully human IgG2 monoclonal antibody. Intravenous ivuxolimab was administered to patients every 2 weeks at six dose levels: 0.01, 0.1, 0.3, 1.5, 3 and 10 mg/kg. Prior anti-PD-1, anti-PD-L1 or anti-CTLA-4 therapy was permitted, and approximately 40% of dose-escalation patients had received checkpoint inhibitors. In the dose-escalation cohort, 70% to 85% of patients were male, and the mean age was roughly 60 years with a range of about 23 to 79. Of the roughly 52 dose-escalation patients, hepatocellular carcinoma was present in around 19, melanoma in around 15, renal cell carcinoma in 9 and head and neck cancer in 9. Peripheral TCRbeta sequencing aimed to test whether ivuxolimab altered TCR sequence diversity and caused clonal T-cell expansion. The paper reports the monotherapy dose-escalation portion (N of about 54 patients) of the phase I ivuxolimab trial. Partial responses occurred in three dose-escalation patients, of whom one had hepatocellular carcinoma and two had cutaneous melanoma. Overall results and qualifications from the work: At doses of 0.1 to 3.0 mg/kg, clonal expansion of both CD4+ and CD8+ blood T cells was observed from baseline to week 6. On average, CD8+ T cells showed more expanded clones than CD4+ T cells after ivuxolimab. In the 0.1-3.0 mg/kg groups, partial responders had among the lowest normalized peripheral clonal expansion, particularly in CD8+ T cells. The antigen specificity of the peripheral T cells that underwent clonal expansion was not determined. Low levels of normalized T-cell clonal expansion were also shown by some nonresponding patients.

Patients with autoimmune disease history or receiving systemic immunosuppression were excluded from the trial. Peripheral blood for TCR sequencing was drawn from every dose cohort at baseline, at cycle 4 day 1 and at cycle 7 day 1. The samples were taken from a phase I, first-in-human, multicenter, open-label dose-escalation trial of ivuxolimab. The trial enrolled adults with locally advanced or metastatic head and neck squamous cell, hepatocellular, melanoma or renal cell carcinoma. Before TCR sequencing, CD4+ and CD8+ T cells were separately sorted from peripheral blood. Genomic DNA was extracted from sorted cells for sequencing of the TCRbeta CDR3 region. TCRbeta CDR3 regions were sequenced using the immunoSEQ Assay. TCRdb took this table from immuneACCESS and kept in-frame rearrangements with V and J called. Such tables lack part of the clones; where checked against another copy, unresolved V genes explain under half of the gap, and the rest is unexplained. For this sample the table gives about 100,000 clones, of which less than 95% were detected only once. The ten largest clones represent 0.45% to 0.65% of the sample.

With respect to this clone: Its target antigen remains unknown. No much larger clone is present one base from it, and per-base qualities are unavailable.

The germline V gene specifies MNHNS as CDR1 and SASEGT as CDR2. Relative to germline, V is 6 bases shorter and J is 13 bases shorter, with 10 bases between their ends. The cysteine opens and the phenylalanine closes a CDR3 of 11 amino acids. The read is trimmed to its CDR3 DNA, 33 bases read in frame from base 1. This specimen consisted of CD4+ or CD8+ T cells sorted from blood, obtained in a trial of the OX40 agonist ivuxolimab. This clonotype was sampled from an adult with an advanced solid tumor such as melanoma, head and neck, liver or kidney cancer. The rearrangement joined TRBV6-1 to TRBJ1-6; a tentative D match to TRBD1 spans 6 bases. DNA sequence: TGTGCCAGCAGCAGGGGTAGTCCCCTCCACTTT. This encodes CASSRGSPLHF.